These T cell receptor beta chains were read from a single sample in a study of chemoradiotherapy in HPV16-positive cancers. Sequencing used immunoSEQ multiplex PCR; TCRdb keeps in-frame clones, though not all of them. The table has around 14,000 clones, approximately 91% seen once. The specimen was blood, collected from a patient who underwent chemoradiotherapy. These receptors originate from a human donor with HPV-associated anogenital cancer. CDR3s include the opening cysteine and the closing phenylalanine or tryptophan.

v_gene: TRBV18; CDR3aa: CASSTRRDSLNSPLHF
v_gene: TRBV7-6; CDR3aa: CASSPTGEGARYGYTF
v_gene: TRBV18; CDR3aa: CASSRVTGGYNEQFF
v_gene: TRBV7-2; CDR3aa: CASSLGNTGELFF
v_gene: TRBV18; CDR3aa: CASSPPTGGLNQPQHF
v_gene: TRBV7-9; CDR3aa: CASSADRGYTDTQYF
v_gene: TRBV27; CDR3aa: CASSLVSSGANVLTF
v_gene: TRBV2; CDR3aa: CASKGTGGYSGYTF
v_gene: TRBV18; CDR3aa: CASSPRPGQQGGTEAFF
v_gene: TRBV4-3; CDR3aa: CASSQDVRTQPQHF
v_gene: TRBV18; CDR3aa: CASSREQGWGYTF
v_gene: TRBV29-1; CDR3aa: CSVEDSSGTHYGYTF
v_gene: TRBV5-5; CDR3aa: CASSYGRLLDPLEAFF
v_gene: TRBV2; CDR3aa: CASSGMLAGGYNEQFF
v_gene: TRBV15; CDR3aa: CATSTHRSNQPQHF
v_gene: TRBV4-3; CDR3aa: CASSPYGRETQYF
v_gene: TRBV4-1; CDR3aa: CASSQGPQRAGGPRELFF
v_gene: TRBV4-3; CDR3aa: CASSYGLAVYNEQFF
v_gene: TRBV5-5; CDR3aa: CASSLTGSYEQYF
v_gene: TRBV6-5; CDR3aa: CASSYYLGRGGETQYF
v_gene: TRBV19; CDR3aa: CASSQTGTGFNYGYTF
v_gene: TRBV30; CDR3aa: CAWSGGLSPSETQYF
v_gene: TRBV19; CDR3aa: CATASGTEAFF
v_gene: TRBV19; CDR3aa: CASRPGTYVTEAFF
v_gene: TRBV7-2; CDR3aa: CASSFEGQGGELFF
v_gene: TRBV7-2; CDR3aa: CASSFGQGNEQYF
v_gene: TRBV2; CDR3aa: CASSEIKGPIKHSFF
v_gene: TRBV9; CDR3aa: CASSGRTGNYNEQFF
v_gene: TRBV7-6; CDR3aa: CASSLAGEGTEAFF
v_gene: TRBV4-2; CDR3aa: CASSQGGPLDSPLHF
v_gene: TRBV5-1; CDR3aa: CASSLAGPENNSPLHF
v_gene: TRBV2; CDR3aa: CASSPRLAGGPRETQYF
v_gene: TRBV4-3; CDR3aa: CASSQDIAGVQYF
v_gene: TRBV13; CDR3aa: CASSLGGGTEAFF
v_gene: TRBV5-1; CDR3aa: CASSLAAVGNEKLFF
v_gene: TRBV5-8; CDR3aa: CASSLGTGLSNQPQHF
v_gene: TRBV19; CDR3aa: CASRNRGRNEKLFF
v_gene: TRBV20-1; CDR3aa: CSAASGDTQYF
v_gene: TRBV4-3; CDR3aa: CASSQGTIGQPQHF
v_gene: TRBV7-9; CDR3aa: CASSLAAGNQPQHF
v_gene: TRBV5-5; CDR3aa: CASSLDRGTLFEQYF
v_gene: TRBV7-9; CDR3aa: CASSASPEKLFF
v_gene: TRBV27; CDR3aa: CASSGNTEAFF
v_gene: TRBV4-1; CDR3aa: CASSRGTEAFF
v_gene: TRBV30; CDR3aa: CAWLLGFNTEAFF
v_gene: TRBV9; CDR3aa: CASSATVPGEQYF
v_gene: TRBV4-1; CDR3aa: CASSQRASGTYEQYF
v_gene: TRBV2; CDR3aa: CASSLQGFQETQYF
v_gene: TRBV18; CDR3aa: CASSPNRRGGTDTQYF
v_gene: TRBV5-1; CDR3aa: CASRSGTYEQYF
v_gene: TRBV6-4; CDR3aa: CASSDGRDNTEAFF
v_gene: TRBV4-1; CDR3aa: CASSQGVSRSGNTIYF
v_gene: TRBV20-1; CDR3aa: CSAFVNTEAFF
v_gene: TRBV9; CDR3aa: CASSWRQVDEQYF
v_gene: TRBV11-2; CDR3aa: CASSLEAASAQYF
v_gene: TRBV10-3; CDR3aa: CAISEAGTSNTEAFF
v_gene: TRBV27; CDR3aa: CASTRGGSGTEAFF
v_gene: TRBV9; CDR3aa: CASSAPPSGMTDTQYF
v_gene: TRBV14; CDR3aa: CASSQDGGRGYF
v_gene: TRBV18; CDR3aa: CATTGVGTEAFF